This passage covers 30 T cell receptor beta chains from one sample sequenced in a study of T cell clonality in common variable immunodeficiency. Sequencing was performed with immunoSEQ multiplex PCR; in TCRdb, only in-frame clones are kept and a portion is missing. This sample shows approximately 56,000 clones and no singletons; just over 2% rests with the ten largest. Sequenced material: peripheral blood mononuclear cells. The receptors derive from a person aged 18 to 69 in good health.

This clone was found a few times. The read gets to within 3 residues of the CDR3 end, and the germline J gene fills in the rest. Other DNA sequences from this sample encode an identical CDR3 as well. This chain joins TRBV5-1 and TRBJ1-4; D call uncertain. Germline V gene lookup returns CDR1 SGHRS and CDR2 YFSETQ. V was cut by 0 bases and J by 7 bases, with 13 bases left in between. The CDR3 covers 15 residues. The covered CDR3 bases are TGCGCCAGCAGCTTGGAAGCTGGGCTGGGTGAAAAA. Translated, it gives CASSLEAGLGEK. The entire CDR3 is CASSLEAGLGEKLFF.

This clone was counted many times. The CDR3 goes on 3 residues after the read ends, and that part is filled in from the germline J gene. The chain has TRBV12-3 or TRBV12-4 and TRBJ1-4; D not certain. The CDR3 runs to 15 residues. The V gene lost 5 bases and the J gene lost 0 bases, with 10 bases spanning the gap. The CDR3 loop is CASSPFGATNEKLFF. Partial CDR3 DNA: TGTGCCAGCAGTCCTTTCGGTGCAACTAATGAAAAA.

This clone was observed at least ten times. Partial CDR3 DNA: TGTGCCAGCAGTTTTACAGGGTCTAGCTCCTACGAG. Translation: CASSFTGSSSYE. Given in full, the CDR3 is CASSFTGSSSYEQYF. The chain is built from TRBV7-2 and TRBJ2-7, with D possibly matching TRBD1 (6 bases). The CDR3 extends 3 residues past the end of the read, so its final part is completed from the germline J gene. Trimming removed 6 bases from V and 0 bases from J, with 15 bases in between. Looked up from germline, CDR1 is SGHTA and CDR2 is FQGNSA. The CDR3 is 15 amino acids.

This clone has at least ten counts. The CDR3 extends 3 residues past the end of the read, so its final part is completed from the germline J gene. This sequence joins TRBV5-1 and TRBJ2-3; D unclear. The germline V and J ends were trimmed by 4 bases and 1 base, with 10 bases remaining between them. CDR3 length: 14 amino acids. Per the germline V gene, CDR1 is SGHRS and CDR2 is YFSETQ. CDR3 loop: CASSTGSGTDTQYF. Incomplete CDR3 DNA: TGCGCCAGCAGCACCGGGTCCGGCACAGATACG.

This clone was recorded at least ten times. The read ends 3 residues shy of where the CDR3 ends; the end is completed using the germline J gene. The gene calls are TRBV14 and TRBJ2-7, with a possible D match to TRBD2 (6 bases). With 4 bases removed from V and 2 bases from J, the gap between germline ends came to 12 bases. Germline V gene data show CDR1 as SGHDN and CDR2 as FVKESK. The CDR3 covers 14 residues. The CDR3 DNA, read in part, is TGTGCCAGCAGCCCCTGGGACTTCACCTACGAG. Translated, it gives CASSPWDFTYE. The entire CDR3 is CASSPWDFTYEQYF.

This clone has a count of ten or more. The CDR3 end lies 3 residues beyond the end of the read and is filled in from the germline J gene. This chain joins TRBV20-1 and TRBJ2-1, with D possibly matching TRBD2 (5 bases). Per germline, CDR1 DFQATT and CDR2 SNEGSKA (reference sequence). The CDR3 has 12 amino acids. Trimming removed 4 bases at V and 9 bases at J, with 13 bases between. The CDR3 is CSAKSGSLEQFF. Partial CDR3 DNA: TGCAGTGCTAAGTCGGGGAGCCTTGAG.

The table lists this clone with many counts. The DNA ends 3 residues before the CDR3 does, and the rest of the CDR3 is filled in from the germline J gene. The chain is built from TRBV5-1 and TRBJ2-2; D is unclear. This CDR3 is built from 16 residues. Germline loops: CDR1 SGHRS, CDR2 YFSETQ. Trimming took 1 base from V and 3 from J, leaving 13 bases between them. The part of the CDR3 DNA that was read is TGCGCCAGCAGCTTGCTCCCAACGGCGGACACCGGGGAG. Its translation is CASSLLPTADTGE. The entire CDR3 sequence reads CASSLLPTADTGELFF.

In this sample, this clone turned up many times. The CDR3 goes on 3 residues after the read ends, and that part is filled in from the germline J gene. The V and J genes are TRBV12-3 or TRBV12-4 and TRBJ1-2, with unresolved D. The ends were cut back, 5 bases at V and 0 bases at J, with 7 bases in the middle. This CDR3 spans 13 amino acids. CDR3 DNA, as far as it was read: TGTGCCAGCAGTCTCACTCCTAACTATGGC. This encodes CASSLTPNYG. The CDR3 in its entirety is CASSLTPNYGYTF.

Ten or more counts support this clone. Coverage ceases 3 residues before the CDR3 finishes, and the germline J gene fills in the end. The V gene is TRBV19, the J gene TRBJ2-1; 8 positions match TRBD2. Germline V lookup: CDR1 LNHDA, CDR2 SQIVND (reference sequence). The CDR3 sequence is 16 residues long. V dropped 8 bases and J dropped 8; count of bases not matched to a gene: 17. Incomplete CDR3 DNA: TGTGCCAGTTGTCCAGCGGGAGCTAGGGACGTTGATGAG. Translation gives CASCPAGARDVDE. In full, the CDR3 is CASCPAGARDVDEQFF.

This clone was seen a few times. The read terminates 3 residues before the CDR3 end, so the remaining end is supplied by the germline J gene. V and J are TRBV29-1 and TRBJ1-2, with D unclear. Germline lookup yields CDR1 SQVTM and CDR2 ANQGSEA. The CDR3 is 10 amino acids. The CDR3 DNA, read in part, is TGCAGCGTTGTTGGCAACGGC. It specifies CSVVGNG. The CDR3 in its entirety is CSVVGNGYTF.

This clone came up many times. The read ends 3 residues shy of where the CDR3 ends; the end is completed using the germline J gene. The gene calls are TRBV18 and TRBJ2-2; 12 nucleotides line up with TRBD1. After removal of 0 bases from V and 4 bases from J, the junction contained 3 bases not matched to a gene. The CDR3 runs 17 residues. Per germline, CDR1 KGHSH and CDR2 LQKENI. The chain's CDR3 is CASSPPGTGGPTGELFF. The CDR3 DNA, read in part, is TGTGCCAGCTCACCACCCGGGACAGGGGGCCCCACCGGGGAG.

This clone was recorded at least ten times. CDR3 sequence: CASSPSRGRAQPQHF. Partial CDR3 DNA: TGTGCCAGCAGCCCTAGTCGGGGGAGAGCACAGCCC. The chain employs TRBV5-8 and TRBJ1-5; tentative D call: TRBD1 (5 bases). Read coverage stops 3 residues before the CDR3 terminus; the germline J gene supplies the remainder. The V gene's germline CDR1 is SGHTS and CDR2 YDEGEE. The CDR3 covers 15 residues. Trimming cost V 4 bases and J 7 bases, with 18 bases left between them. The whole variable domain, filled in from reference TRBV5-8 and TRBJ1-5, reads EAGVTQSPTHLIKTRGQQATLRCSPISGHTSVYWYQQALGLGLQFLLWYDEGEERNRGNFPPRFSGRQFPNYSSELNVNALELEDSALYLCASSPSRGRAQPQHFGDGTRLSIL.

This clone appeared many times. The part of the CDR3 DNA that was read is TGCAGTGCTAGCATGGCGGGAGTGCTCAGAGAGACC. This sequence encodes CSASMAGVLRET. In full, the CDR3 reads CSASMAGVLRETQYF. This sequence joins TRBV20-1 and TRBJ2-5, with TRBD2 matching 7 bases. The read stops 3 residues short of the end of the CDR3; the missing end is completed from the germline J gene. J gave up 4 bases and V 3 bases, and 11 bases lay outside the gene matches. This CDR3 has 15 amino acids. Germline V CDR1 and CDR2: DFQATT, SNEGSKA (reference sequence).

There are many counts of this clone. The CDR3 end falls 3 residues outside the read, so it is completed with the germline J gene. The V call is TRBV19, the J call TRBJ1-2; tentative D call: TRBD1 (6 bases). Deletions cut 7 bases from V and 0 bases from J, with 15 bases between. Per the germline V gene, CDR1 is LNHDA and CDR2 is SQIVND (reference sequence). The CDR3 runs 15 residues. This CDR3 reads CASKAGTQANYGYTF. The CDR3 DNA, read in part, is TGTGCCAGTAAGGCCGGGACACAAGCTAACTATGGC.

This clone was recorded many times. The missing CDR3 end, 3 residues past where the read stops, is filled in from the germline J gene. The chain joins TRBV10-3 to TRBJ1-2, with D perhaps TRBD1 (5 bases). The germline V gene has CDR1 ENHRY and CDR2 SYGVKD. V lost 10 bases and J 0 bases, leaving 15 bases between the germline ends. The CDR3 is made up of 14 amino acids. This chain's CDR3 is CATAGGDPNYGYTF. The covered CDR3 bases are TGTGCCACTGCGGGGGGGGATCCTAACTATGGC.

This clone has a handful of counts. Sequencing ends 3 residues short of the CDR3 end; the germline J gene provides the rest. The V and J genes are TRBV11-2 and TRBJ2-7; 10 positions match TRBD2. In germline, CDR1 is SGHAT, CDR2 FQNNGV. The CDR3 is made up of 15 amino acids. V was clipped by 5 bases and J by 1 base; unmatched bases: 5. CDR3 DNA (partial): TGTGCCAGCAGCGATTATAGCGGGGGGTCCTACGAG. The encoded protein is CASSDYSGGSYE. The whole CDR3 protein is CASSDYSGGSYEQYF.

This clone was recorded at least ten times. The read finishes 3 residues shy of the CDR3 end, and the germline J gene is used to complete it. The gene calls are TRBV7-8 and TRBJ2-3; 10 bases align to TRBD1. CDR1 is SGHVS, CDR2 FQNEAQ, per germline. The trim removed 4 bases at V and 1 base at J, leaving 5 bases unmatched. CDR3 size: 16 residues. The sequenced CDR3 bases are TGTGCCAGCAGCTCCCGGACAGGGGGGCGCACAGATACG. Residues: CASSSRTGGRTDT. The whole CDR3 protein reads CASSSRTGGRTDTQYF. The full variable domain, rest sourced from reference TRBV7-8 and TRBJ2-3, is GAGVSQSPRYKVAKRGQDVALRCDPISGHVSLFWYQQALGQGPEFLTYFQNEAQLDKSGLPSDRFFAERPEGSVSTLKIQRTQQEDSAVYLCASSSRTGGRTDTQYFGPGTRLTVL.

This clone has ten or more counts. The CDR3 end is not reached by the read, which stops 3 residues before it; the germline J gene fills it in. This chain links TRBV20-1 with TRBJ2-3, with 10 positions matching TRBD2. V lost 4 bases to trimming and J lost 2 bases; unmatched junction nucleotides: 6. The V gene's germline CDR1 is DFQATT and CDR2 SNEGSKA (reference sequence). The CDR3 is made up of 15 amino acids. CDR3 amino acids: CSATFGLAVTDTQYF. CDR3 DNA, as far as it was read: TGCAGTGCTACTTTCGGACTAGCGGTCACAGATACG.

This clone was recorded many times. The CDR3 is cut off 3 residues early in the read; its end comes from the germline J gene. The rearrangement uses TRBV20-1 and TRBJ1-5; D is unresolved. CDR1 is DFQATT, CDR2 SNEGSKA, per germline (reference sequence). Trimming took 3 bases from V and 3 from J, leaving 15 bases between them. CDR3 length: 15 amino acids. CDR3 loop: CSASLEDGLNQPQHF. CDR3 DNA, as far as it was read: TGCAGTGCTAGTTTGGAGGACGGACTCAATCAGCCC.

This clone has at least ten counts. The observed sequence ends 3 residues before the CDR3 terminus, with the missing tail filled in from the germline J gene. The V gene is TRBV19, the J gene TRBJ1-1; D is possibly TRBD1 (5 bases). This CDR3 is 11 amino acids long. CDR1 and CDR2 from the germline V gene are LNHDA and SQIVND (reference sequence). CDR3 bases read: TGTGCCAGTAGGAATTCAGGGGAA. Its translation is CASRNSGE. The complete CDR3 protein is CASRNSGEAFF.

In the case of this clone: With the read ending 3 residues before the CDR3 end, the germline J gene is used to fill in that end. V usage is TRBV7-9 and J usage is TRBJ1-2, with D uncertain. This CDR3 region has 12 residues. Germline CDR1 SEHNR, CDR2 FQNEAQ (reference sequence). The CDR3 is CASSLVSYDYTF. The covered CDR3 bases are TGTGCCAGCAGCTTGGTCTCCTACGAC.

This clone was recorded many times. The read ends 3 residues shy of where the CDR3 ends; the end is completed using the germline J gene. The J gene is TRBJ2-3, the V gene TRBV7-8, with no clear D. Germline CDR1 and CDR2: SGHVS and FQNEAQ. The CDR3 has 13 amino acids. V was clipped by 5 bases and J by 5 bases, with 11 bases between them. CDR3 in amino acids: CASSVLARDTQYF. Partial CDR3 DNA: TGTGCCAGCAGCGTCCTCGCGAGAGATACG.

The table lists this clone with many counts. The read ends 3 residues shy of where the CDR3 ends; the end is completed using the germline J gene. J is TRBJ1-4 and V is TRBV5-5, with a possible D match to TRBD1 (6 bases). There are 15 residues in the CDR3. The V gene's germline CDR1 is SGHKS and CDR2 YYEKEE (reference sequence). Trimming took off 9 bases at V and 0 bases at J, with 15 bases between the two ends. The CDR3 sequence is CATRDTRTTNEKLFF. CDR3 DNA, as far as it was read: TGTGCCACCAGGGACACCCGAACAACTAATGAAAAA.

This clone was seen ten or more times. The CDR3 end falls 3 residues outside the read, so it is completed with the germline J gene. This chain links TRBV30 with TRBJ1-2; 8 bases are shared with TRBD1. J gave up 6 bases and V 5 bases, and 8 bases lay outside the gene matches. The length of the CDR3 is 13 residues. Germline V CDR1 and CDR2: GTSNPN, SVGIG (reference sequence). The sequenced CDR3 bases are TGTGCCTGGTCCCCGGCAGGGGGCAATGGC. Encoded protein: CAWSPAGGNG. The whole CDR3 is CAWSPAGGNGYTF.

This clone was detected many times. The read ends 3 residues before the CDR3 terminus; that terminus is restored from the germline J gene. V gene TRBV30 combines with J gene TRBJ1-6; 10 bases are a match to TRBD1. CDR1 and CDR2 from the germline V gene are GTSNPN and SVGIG (reference sequence). The J segment lost 6 bases and the V segment lost 0 bases, leaving 2 bases of the junction unmatched. The CDR3 covers 15 residues. The sequenced part of the CDR3 DNA is TGTGCCTGGAGTGTACGGGACAGGGGTAATTCACCC. This codes for CAWSVRDRGNSP. The entire CDR3 is CAWSVRDRGNSPLHF. Based on the CDR3 plus reference TRBV30 and TRBJ1-6, the full variable domain is SQTIHQWPATLVQPVGSPLSLECTVEGTSNPNLYWYRQAAGRGLQLLFYSVGIGQISSEVPQNLSASRPQDRQFILSSKKLLLSDSGFYLCAWSVRDRGNSPLHFGNGTRLTVT.

The table lists this clone with many counts. The read finishes 3 residues shy of the CDR3 end, and the germline J gene is used to complete it. The chain links TRBV6-1 to TRBJ2-7; D gene unclear. Germline values: CDR1 MNHNS, CDR2 SASEGT. With 2 bases removed from V and 2 bases from J, the gap between germline ends came to 13 bases. The CDR3 spans 15 residues. CDR3 DNA, as far as it was read: TGTGCCAGCAGTGAAATGGCAGTTTTACCCTACGAG. Amino acids: CASSEMAVLPYE. The full-length CDR3 reads as CASSEMAVLPYEQYF.

A word on this clone: The read falls 3 residues short of the CDR3 end, and the missing part is taken from the germline J gene. This chain uses TRBV5-6 with TRBJ2-7; D unclear. This CDR3 has 14 residues. Trimming cost V 2 bases and J 5 bases, with 14 bases left between them. Germline V gene lookup returns CDR1 SGHDT and CDR2 YYEEEE. CDR3 residues: CASSFLPSSDEQYF. The CDR3 bases that were read are TGTGCCAGCAGCTTTTTACCCTCGAGCGACGAG. The full variable domain, its missing parts supplied by reference TRBV5-6 and TRBJ2-7, is DAGVTQSPTHLIKTRGQQVTLRCSPKSGHDTVSWYQQALGQGPQFIFQYYEEEERQRGNFPDRFSGHQFPNYSSELNVNALLLGDSALYLCASSFLPSSDEQYFGPGTRLTVT.

At least ten counts were recorded for this clone. Sequencing ends 3 residues short of the CDR3 end; the germline J gene provides the rest. The gene calls are TRBV29-1 and TRBJ1-1; D may be TRBD1 (6 bases). This CDR3 region has 13 residues. Germline V gives CDR1 SQVTM, CDR2 ANQGSEA. Trimming cost V 3 bases and J 1 base, with 9 bases left between them. CDR3 DNA, as far as it was read: TGCAGCGTTGAGACACAGGGGAACACTGAA. Its protein product is CSVETQGNTE. The entire CDR3 protein is CSVETQGNTEAFF.

The table lists this clone with many counts. The CDR3 is cut off 3 residues early in the read; its end comes from the germline J gene. The gene calls are TRBV28 and TRBJ2-7, with 7 bases matching TRBD2. The CDR3 length is 14 residues. Germline lookup yields CDR1 MDHEN and CDR2 SYDVKM. Trimming at V came to 6 bases and at J to 2 bases, leaving 7 bases not matched to a gene. The part of the CDR3 DNA that was read is TGTGCCAGCAGACAACCGGGACTACCCTACGAG. Translation gives CASRQPGLPYE. From start to end, the CDR3 is CASRQPGLPYEQYF.

This clone was counted only a few times. With the read ending 3 residues before the CDR3 end, the germline J gene is used to fill in that end. This chain uses TRBV7-9 with TRBJ2-3; weak D call: TRBD1 (5 bases). The CDR3 consists of 15 residues. The ends were cut back, 6 bases at V and 5 bases at J, with 18 bases in the middle. Germline loops: CDR1 SEHNR, CDR2 FQNEAQ (reference sequence). The CDR3 protein is CASSPLGQVLDTQYF. The covered CDR3 bases are TGTGCCAGCAGTCCCTTGGGGCAGGTTTTAGATACG.